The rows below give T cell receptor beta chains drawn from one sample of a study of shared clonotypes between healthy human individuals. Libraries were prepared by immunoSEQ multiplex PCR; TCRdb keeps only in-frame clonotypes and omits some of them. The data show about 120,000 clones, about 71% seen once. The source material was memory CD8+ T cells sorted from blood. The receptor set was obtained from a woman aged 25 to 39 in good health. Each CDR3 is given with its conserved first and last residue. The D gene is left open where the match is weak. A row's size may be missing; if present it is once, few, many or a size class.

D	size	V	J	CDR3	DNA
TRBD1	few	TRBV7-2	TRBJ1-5	CASSSGTGINQPQHF	TGTGCCAGCAGCTCCGGGACAGGGATCAATCAGCCCCAGCATTTT
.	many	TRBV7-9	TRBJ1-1	CASRYTGPMNTEAFF	TGTGCCAGCAGATACACGGGACCGATGAACACTGAAGCTTTCTTT
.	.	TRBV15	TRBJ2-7	CATSRDRGASYEQYF	TGTGCCACCAGCAGAGATCGGGGGGCGTCCTACGAGCAGTACTTC
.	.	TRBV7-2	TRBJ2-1	CASSLVGYNEQFF	TGTGCCAGCAGCTTAGTAGGCTACAATGAGCAGTTCTTC
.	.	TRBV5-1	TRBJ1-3	CASSLGRWPGNTIYF	TGCGCCAGCAGCTTGGGGAGGTGGCCTGGAAACACCATATATTTT
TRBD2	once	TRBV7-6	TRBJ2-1	CASSLNPNLAGGVWYNEQFF	TGTGCCAGCAGCTTAAATCCGAATCTAGCGGGAGGAGTATGGTACAATGAGCAGTTCTTC
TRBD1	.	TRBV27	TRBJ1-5	CASSIDRAQPQHF	TGTGCCAGCAGCATCGACAGGGCTCAACCCCAGCATTTT
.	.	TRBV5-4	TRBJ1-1	CASSLLAGTTDLAFF	TGTGCCAGCAGCCTGCTGGCGGGGACAACGGATTTGGCTTTCTTT
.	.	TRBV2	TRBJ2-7	CASSEGRRFPEQYF	TGTGCCAGCAGTGAAGGTAGACGGTTTCCCGAGCAGTACTTC
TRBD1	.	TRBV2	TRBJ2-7	CASSATGTGDSYEQYF	TGTGCCAGCAGCGCCACGGGGACAGGGGACTCCTACGAGCAGTACTTC
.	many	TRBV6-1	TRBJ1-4	CASSEAAGEEEKLFF	TGTGCCAGCAGTGAAGCCGCAGGGGAAGAGGAAAAACTGTTTTTT
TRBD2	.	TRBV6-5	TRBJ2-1	CASQRTSEYNEQFF	TGTGCCAGCCAAAGGACTAGCGAATACAATGAGCAGTTCTTC
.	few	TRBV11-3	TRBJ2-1	CASSLGREIDEQFF	TGTGCCAGCAGCTTAGGACGGGAGATCGATGAGCAGTTCTTC
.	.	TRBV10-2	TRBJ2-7	CASSRTEGGGEQYF	TGCGCCAGCAGTCGGACAGAGGGTGGGGGGGAGCAGTACTTC
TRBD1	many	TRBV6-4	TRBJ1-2	CASSDSNRGQASGYTF	TGTGCCAGCAGTGATTCTAACAGGGGGCAAGCCTCCGGCTACACCTTC
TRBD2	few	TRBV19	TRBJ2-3	CASRGLAGVSDTQYF	TGTGCCAGTAGGGGACTAGCGGGCGTGTCAGATACGCAGTATTTT
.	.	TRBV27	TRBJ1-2	CASSAIGVRYYGYTF	TGTGCCAGCAGTGCGATAGGGGTCCGATACTATGGCTACACCTTC
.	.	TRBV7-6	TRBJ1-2	CASSRQYYGYTF	TGTGCCAGCAGCCGGCAGTACTATGGCTACACCTTC
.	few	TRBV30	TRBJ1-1	CAWTVNTEAFF	TGTGCCTGGACAGTGAACACTGAAGCTTTCTTT
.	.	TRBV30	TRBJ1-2	CAFYGYTF	TGTGCCTTTTATGGCTACACCTTC
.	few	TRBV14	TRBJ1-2	CASSLDEGYGYTF	TGTGCCAGCAGTTTAGATGAAGGATATGGCTACACCTTC
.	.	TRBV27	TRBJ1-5	CASSLIGGNNQPQHF	TGTGCCAGCAGTTTAATTGGGGGAAACAATCAGCCCCAGCATTTT
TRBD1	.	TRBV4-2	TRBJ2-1	CASSQDTPLTGGFLDEQFF	TGTGCCAGCAGCCAAGATACCCCCTTGACAGGGGGCTTTTTAGATGAGCAGTTCTTC
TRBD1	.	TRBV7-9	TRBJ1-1	CASSLYTGGTEAFF	TGTGCCAGCAGCTTATATACAGGGGGCACTGAAGCTTTCTTT
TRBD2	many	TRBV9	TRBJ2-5	CASSGTLAGGETQYF	TGTGCCAGCAGCGGGACCTTAGCGGGAGGCGAGACCCAGTACTTC
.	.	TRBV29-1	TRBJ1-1	CSVPVGTEAFF	TGCAGCGTTCCAGTCGGCACTGAAGCTTTCTTT
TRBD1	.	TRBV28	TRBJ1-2	CASSKKYRGLGYGYTF	TGTGCCAGCAGTAAGAAATACAGGGGGCTGGGCTATGGCTACACCTTC
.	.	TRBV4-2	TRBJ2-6	CASSLESGANVLTF	TGTGCCAGCAGCCTTGAATCTGGGGCCAACGTCCTGACTTTC
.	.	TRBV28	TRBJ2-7	CASRMRTSHSSYEQYF	TGTGCCAGCAGAATGAGGACTTCCCATTCCTCCTACGAGCAGTACTTC
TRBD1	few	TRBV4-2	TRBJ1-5	CASSQADRGTLPAQPQHF	TGTGCCAGCAGCCAAGCGGACAGGGGAACACTGCCAGCTCAGCCCCAGCATTTT
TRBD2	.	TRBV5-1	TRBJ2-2	CASSSGTSGTGELFF	TGCGCCAGCAGCTCCGGGACTAGCGGGACCGGGGAGCTGTTTTTT
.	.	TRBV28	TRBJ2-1	CASSTNPFGSINNEQFF	TGTGCCAGCAGTACCAATCCGTTCGGGAGTATCAACAATGAGCAGTTCTTC
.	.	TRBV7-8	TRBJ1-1	CASSPVVGLTVEAFF	TGTGCCAGCAGCCCCGTGGTAGGATTGACCGTAGAAGCTTTCTTT
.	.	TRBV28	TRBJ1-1	CASSLRGGNTEAFF	TGTGCCAGCAGCCTGCGGGGAGGGAACACTGAAGCTTTCTTT